This TCR beta chain emerged from a study of cytomegalovirus exposure and HLA in healthy donors. Study overall: The 100 to 150 validation repertoires and the 666 first-cohort repertoires shared a platform, a later analysis reported.

Germline CDR1 WSHSY, CDR2 SAAADI. The CDR3 has 15 residues. V lost 7 bases and J lost 3, with 16 bases in between. Data came from immunoSEQ multiplex PCR; TCRdb stores just in-frame clones and leaves some out. The sample contains 150,000 to 200,000 clones, 86% of which appear only once. Findings and caveats of the study: In vitro experiments confirmed that a few CMV-associated chains were specific for CMV antigens.

About this clone itself: Its antigen is as yet unknown.

The donors were part of the validation cohort of some 120 subjects. That cohort was separate from the first cohort, which comprised about 670 subjects. V is TRBV10-2 and J is TRBJ2-1; perhaps TRBD2 as D (6 bases). The source of this sequence is a woman between 18 and 29 years old in good health and CMV-seronegative. The material sequenced was PBMCs. CDR3 sequence: CASTASGVGYNEQFF. The CDR3 nucleotides are TGCGCCAGCACCGCCTCGGGGGTAGGCTACAATGAGCAGTTCTTC.